The next 14 T cell receptor beta chains were all read from a single sample in a study of Graves' ophthalmopathy and Graves' hyperthyroidism (dated by TCRdb to 2016 to 2019). The listed sequencing device is Illumina HiSeq 2000. For repertoire sequencing, TCR beta CDR3 regions were amplified from RNA transcripts. HTBI primers and the Qiagen OneStep RT-PCR kit were used in a first-round RT-PCR, which was followed by a second-round multiplex PCR, size selection and purification. TCRdb took the public reads, trimmed them with fastp at Q25, ran MiXCR for clone calling and kept in-frame beta chains. All rows with the same CDR3 protein become a single entry with the most common DNA and genes. Within this sample are tens of thousands of distinct CDR3 sequences, with 50% of them counted one time only. About 26% of the sample is taken by the ten largest. The source material was peripheral blood. These receptors came from an adult woman with stable Graves' hyperthyroidism.

The V gene is TRBV10-3, the J gene TRBJ2-7, with TRBD1 matching 9 bases. Germline CDR1 and CDR2: ENHRY and SYGVKD. The CDR3 length is 12 residues. Losses at the gene ends were 3 bases for V and 12 bases for J; bases not matched to a gene: 6. CDR3 DNA sequence: TGTGCCATCAGTGAACCGGGACAGGGACCGTACTTC. Translated, it gives CAISEPGQGPYF.

Details on this clonotype: One end of the junction fails to match germline, which may point to a read error. The chain joins TRBV5-1 to TRBJ2-7; TRBD2 matches 7 bases. The germline V gene has CDR1 SGHRS and CDR2 YFSETQ. CDR3 size: 13 residues. In DNA form, the CDR3 reads TGCGCCAGCAGCTTGGGCAGGGACTACGAGCTGTACTTC. It codes for CASSLGRDYELYF.

Ten or more counts support this clonotype. The V gene is TRBV28, the J gene TRBJ2-7; the D is unclear. V lost 6 bases and J lost 0, with 15 bases in between. This CDR3 has 15 residues. Germline assignment: CDR1 MDHEN and CDR2 SYDVKM. The CDR3 DNA reads TGTGCCAGCAGACCTCACTGGACGGCCTCCTACGAGCAGTACTTC. Translated, it gives CASRPHWTASYEQYF.

A single count supports this clonotype. J is TRBJ2-7 and V is TRBV5-6; TRBD2 agrees at 16 bases. J was trimmed by 2 bases and V by 5 bases; bases with no gene match: 4. This CDR3 spans 16 amino acids. Per the germline V gene, CDR1 is SGHDT and CDR2 is YYEEEE. The CDR3 sequence: CASRRGTSGRAYEQYF. The CDR3 DNA follows: TGTGCCAGCAGGAGAGGGACTAGCGGGAGGGCCTACGAGCAGTACTTC.

This clonotype was recorded a few times. The chain has TRBV7-3 and TRBJ2-7; D possibly corresponds to TRBD1 (6 bases). Trimming pared 5 bases from V and 2 bases from J, leaving 10 bases between. In germline, CDR1 is SGHTA, CDR2 FQGTGA. The CDR3 is made up of 13 amino acids. As DNA, the CDR3 is TGTGCCAGCAGCCTGGACAGTACCTACGAGCAGTACTTC. Translated: CASSLDSTYEQYF.

In the case of this clonotype: One end of the junction is discordant with germline, which a read error may explain. This sequence joins TRBV19 and TRBJ1-3; D is uncertain. CDR1 and CDR2 from the germline V gene are LNHDA and SQIVND (reference sequence). The length of the CDR3 is 13 residues. The CDR3 bases are TGTGCCAGTGTCCCAGACTCGGGAAACACCATATGTTTT. Its translation: CASVPDSGNTICF.

This clonotype was counted ten times or more. A clone one base away is much larger, so this may be a read error. The chain recombines TRBV29-1 with TRBJ2-7, with D possibly called TRBD1 or TRBD2 (5 bases each). The CDR3 is 12 amino acids. Germline lookup yields CDR1 SQVTM and CDR2 ANQGSEA. V gave up 6 bases and J gave up 0 bases, with 9 bases separating them. The CDR3: CSVGDGSYEQYF. DNA of the CDR3: TGCAGCGTGGGGGACGGCTCCTACGAGCAGTACTTC.

This clonotype was detected many times. V and J are TRBV2 and TRBJ2-6; TRBD1 matches 9 bases. CDR3 length: 16 residues. Trimming at V came to 1 base and at J to 2 bases, leaving 0 bases not matched to a gene. The germline CDR1 and CDR2 sequences are SNHLY and FYNNEI. The chain's CDR3 is CASSEDRGPGANVLTF. CDR3 DNA sequence: TGTGCCAGCAGTGAAGACAGGGGGCCTGGGGCCAACGTCCTGACTTTC. Using reference TRBV2 and TRBJ2-6 for the parts outside the CDR3, the full variable domain is EPEVTQTPSHQVTQMGQEVILRCVPISNHLYFYWYRQILGQKVEFLVSFYNNEISEKSEIFDDQFSVERPDGSNFTLKIRSTKLEDSAMYFCASSEDRGPGANVLTFGAGSRLTVL.

Details on this clonotype: Here the CDR3 omits its conserved ending phenylalanine or tryptophan, so a read error is the likely source. V is TRBV28 and J is TRBJ2-5; 7 nucleotides align to TRBD1. CDR3 size: 14 residues. The germline gives CDR1 MDHEN, CDR2 SYDVKM. CDR3 DNA: TGTGCCAGCAGTTTCATACGACAGGGAGAGGCCCAGTACGTC. Amino acids: CASSFIRQGEAQYV.

With respect to this clonotype: The missing conserved phenylalanine or tryptophan at the end of this CDR3 makes a read error likely. The limits of the CDR3 on the DNA are not certain, so only TCRdb's listed CDR3 is given. The gene calls are TRBV6-6 and TRBJ2-5; the table gives TRBD2 as D, unverified against the DNA. Germline CDR1 MNHNY, CDR2 SVGAGI (reference sequence). The CDR3 totals 15 residues, both ends included. CDR3 residues: CASSYSITGGYTFGS.

This clonotype was picked up many times. CDR3 loop: CASSLASGTDTQYF. The CDR3 region has the DNA TGTGCCAGCAGCTTAGCTAGCGGTACAGATACGCAGTATTTT. The chain links TRBV7-6 to TRBJ2-3; D is perhaps TRBD2 (6 bases). The CDR3 is 14 residues long. V lost 0 bases and J 3 bases, leaving 7 bases between the germline ends. Germline V CDR1 and CDR2: SGHVS, FNYEAQ.

This clonotype was observed at least ten times. This chain uses TRBV6-6 with TRBJ1-5; TRBD1 agrees at 9 bases. The CDR3 extends over 11 amino acids. V lost 6 bases to trimming and J lost 15 bases; unmatched junction nucleotides: 6. Germline CDR1 reads MNHNY; CDR2 reads SVGAGI (reference sequence). The CDR3 protein is CASSPGQGRHF. The CDR3 DNA reads TGTGCCAGCAGCCCCGGACAGGGGAGGCATTTT.

Details on this clonotype: A much larger clone sits a single nucleotide away, making a read error possible. The rearrangement links TRBV11-3 to TRBJ2-3, with D unresolved. Germline V gives CDR1 SGHNT, CDR2 YENEEA. The CDR3 contains 14 residues. CDR3 DNA sequence: TGTGCCAGCAGCTTAGAAATGGGCACAGATGCGCAGTATTTT. Translating gives CASSLEMGTDAQYF.

This clonotype occurred many times. V gene TRBV5-1 combines with J gene TRBJ2-7; D may match TRBD1 or TRBD2 (7 bases each). The CDR3 is 13 residues long. V lost 4 bases, J lost 12 bases, and 20 bases lay in between. Looked up from germline, CDR1 is SGHRS and CDR2 is YFSETQ. Written as DNA, the CDR3 is TGCGCCAGCAGCCCGACGCTAGCGGACAGGCGGTACTTC. Its translation is CASSPTLADRRYF. The whole variable domain, remainder taken from reference TRBV5-1 and TRBJ2-7, is KAGVTQTPRYLIKTRGQQVTLSCSPISGHRSVSWYQQTPGQGLQFLFEYFSETQRNKGNFPGRFSGRQFSNSRSEMNVSTLELGDSALYLCASSPTLADRRYFGPGTRLTVT.